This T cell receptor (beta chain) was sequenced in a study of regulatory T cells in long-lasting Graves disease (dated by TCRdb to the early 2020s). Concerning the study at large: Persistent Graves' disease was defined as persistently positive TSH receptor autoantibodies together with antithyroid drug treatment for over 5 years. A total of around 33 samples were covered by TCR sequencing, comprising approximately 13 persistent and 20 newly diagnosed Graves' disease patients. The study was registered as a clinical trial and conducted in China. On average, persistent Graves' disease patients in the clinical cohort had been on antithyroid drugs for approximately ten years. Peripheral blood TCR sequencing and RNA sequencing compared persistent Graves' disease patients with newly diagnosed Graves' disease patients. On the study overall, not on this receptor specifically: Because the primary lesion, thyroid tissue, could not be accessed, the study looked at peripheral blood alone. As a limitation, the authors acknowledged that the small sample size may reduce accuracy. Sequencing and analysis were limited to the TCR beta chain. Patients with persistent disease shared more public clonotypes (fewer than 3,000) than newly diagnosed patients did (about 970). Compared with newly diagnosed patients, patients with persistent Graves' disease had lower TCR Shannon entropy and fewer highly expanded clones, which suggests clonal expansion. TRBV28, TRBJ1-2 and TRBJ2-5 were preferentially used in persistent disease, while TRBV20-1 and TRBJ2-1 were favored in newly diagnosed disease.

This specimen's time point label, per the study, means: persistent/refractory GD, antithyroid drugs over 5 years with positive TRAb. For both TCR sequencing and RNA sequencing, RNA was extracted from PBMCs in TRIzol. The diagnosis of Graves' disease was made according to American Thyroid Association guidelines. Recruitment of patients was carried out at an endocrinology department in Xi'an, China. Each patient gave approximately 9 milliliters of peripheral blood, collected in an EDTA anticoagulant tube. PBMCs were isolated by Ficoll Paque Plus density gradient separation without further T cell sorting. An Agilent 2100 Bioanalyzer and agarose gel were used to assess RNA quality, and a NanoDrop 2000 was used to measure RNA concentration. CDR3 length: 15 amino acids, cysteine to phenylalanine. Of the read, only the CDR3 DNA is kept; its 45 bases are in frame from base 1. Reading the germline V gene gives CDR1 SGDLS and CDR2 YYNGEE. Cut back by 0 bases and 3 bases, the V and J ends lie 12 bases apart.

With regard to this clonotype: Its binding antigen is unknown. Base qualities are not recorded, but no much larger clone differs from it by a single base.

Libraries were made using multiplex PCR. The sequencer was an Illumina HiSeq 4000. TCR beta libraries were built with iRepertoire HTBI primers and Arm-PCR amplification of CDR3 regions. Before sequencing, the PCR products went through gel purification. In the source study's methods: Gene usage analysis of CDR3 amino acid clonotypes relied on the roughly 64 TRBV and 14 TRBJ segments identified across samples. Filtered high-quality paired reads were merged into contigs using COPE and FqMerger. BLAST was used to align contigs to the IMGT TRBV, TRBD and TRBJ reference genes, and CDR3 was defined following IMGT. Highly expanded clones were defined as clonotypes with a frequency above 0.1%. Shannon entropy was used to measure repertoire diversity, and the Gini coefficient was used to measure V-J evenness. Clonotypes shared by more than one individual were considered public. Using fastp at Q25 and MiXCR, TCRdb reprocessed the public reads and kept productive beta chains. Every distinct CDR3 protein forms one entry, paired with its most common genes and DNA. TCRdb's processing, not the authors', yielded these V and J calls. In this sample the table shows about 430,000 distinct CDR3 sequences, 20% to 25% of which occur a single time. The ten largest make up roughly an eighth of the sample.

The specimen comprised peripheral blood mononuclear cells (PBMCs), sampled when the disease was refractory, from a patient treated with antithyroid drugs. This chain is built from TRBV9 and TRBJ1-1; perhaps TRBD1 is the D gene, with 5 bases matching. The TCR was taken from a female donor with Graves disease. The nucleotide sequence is TGTGCCAGCAGCGTAGCCGGGGCGAGGTACACTGAAGCTTTCTTT. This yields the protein CASSVAGARYTEAFF.